Shown below are 6 T cell receptor beta chains from a single sample sequenced in a study of blood T cells in healthy people across ages. It was with a sample-barcoded 5' primer and a J-beta primer mix that a second PCR of about 7 to 12 cycles was run. TCRdb called the 5' RACE reads again in MiXCR, with one record for every CDR3 protein. The top ten hold about two fifths of the sample, which has around 800,000 distinct CDR3 sequences, 40% to 65% seen once. Sample: blood. All receptors derive from a man aged 80 or over in good health.

The chain employs TRBV3-1 and TRBJ1-5; D unclear. CDR1 and CDR2 (germline): LGHDT, YNNKEL (reference sequence). V lost 4 bases, J lost 1 base, and 11 bases lay in between. CDR3 size: 15 residues. The CDR3 loop reads CASSPTASSNQPQHF. In DNA form, the CDR3 reads TGTGCCAGCAGCCCCACAGCATCGAGCAATCAGCCCCAGCATTTT.

The genes are TRBV6-2 or TRBV6-3 and TRBJ2-7; TRBD1 might be the D (5 bases). The germline V gene has CDR1 MNHEY and CDR2 SVGEGT. V lost 5 bases, J lost 2 bases, and 13 bases lay in between. The CDR3 runs 14 residues. The CDR3: CASSQQAPTYEQYF. CDR3 coding DNA: TGTGCCAGCAGTCAACAGGCGCCGACCTACGAGCAGTACTTC.

This clonotype was recorded a few times. The rearrangement uses TRBV12-3 or TRBV12-4 and TRBJ2-3; no clear D. CDR3 length equals 11 residues. The ends were cut back, 6 bases at V and 14 bases at J, with 15 bases in the middle. The chain's CDR3 is CASSLLGYAYF. DNA of the CDR3: TGTGCCAGCAGCCTACTCGGATACGCGTATTTT.

The CDR3 DNA sequence: TGTGCCAGCAGCTTTCGGGGGACTAGCGGGAGCTCCTACAATGAGCAGTTCTTC. It is translated as CASSFRGTSGSSYNEQFF. V and J are TRBV7-2 and TRBJ2-1, with 14 bases aligning to TRBD2. From germline, CDR1 is SGHTA and CDR2 FQGNSA. After removal of 3 bases from V and 0 bases from J, the junction contained 4 bases not matched to a gene. The CDR3 runs 18 residues.

This chain joins TRBV28 and TRBJ2-5, with D perhaps matching TRBD1 (6 bases). The CDR3 consists of 14 residues. Germline CDR1 and CDR2: MDHEN and SYDVKM. Trimming left V 5 bases short and J 0 bases short, with 10 bases between. As DNA, the CDR3 is TGTGCCAGCAGTCTTACAGGGCACCAAGAGACCCAGTACTTC. Protein: CASSLTGHQETQYF.

This clonotype came up once. The chain recombines TRBV28 with TRBJ2-1; D possibly corresponds to TRBD1 (6 bases). Germline CDR1 is MDHEN and CDR2 is SYDVKM. The CDR3 covers 13 residues. V lost 5 bases to trimming and J lost 9 bases, with 14 bases between them. CDR3 residues: CASSGTGITEQFF. CDR3 DNA sequence: TGTGCCAGCAGTGGAACAGGGATTACTGAGCAGTTCTTC.